A selection of T cell receptor beta chains follows, all from one sample in a study of OX40 agonist ivuxolimab in advanced cancers. Here immunoSEQ multiplex PCR was the method, and the copy in TCRdb shows in-frame clones only, minus some. The table has under 30,000 clones, roughly 80% seen once; the top ten hold over 11%. The sequences come from CD4+ or CD8+ T cells sorted from blood, collected in a trial of the OX40 agonist ivuxolimab. These TCRs come from an adult with an advanced solid tumor such as melanoma, head and neck, liver or kidney cancer. Each CDR3 is given with its conserved first and last residue. D genes are given only for firm matches. Rows give clone size only sometimes, using once, few, many, or a class for an expanded clone.

j_gene: TRBJ2-7; abundance: NA; v_gene: TRBV9; d_gene: NA; CDR3nt: TGTGCCAGCAGCGCGGCAACATCGGGGTACGAGCAGTACTTC; CDR3aa: CASSAATSGYEQYF
j_gene: TRBJ1-1; abundance: NA; v_gene: TRBV18; d_gene: NA; CDR3nt: TGTGCCAGCTCACCCGAGACAGTCAGTGGAGTTACTGAAGCTTTCTTT; CDR3aa: CASSPETVSGVTEAFF
j_gene: TRBJ1-4; abundance: NA; v_gene: TRBV28; d_gene: TRBD1; CDR3nt: TGTGCCAGCAGTTTGGACAGGACGAATGAAAAACTGTTTTTT; CDR3aa: CASSLDRTNEKLFF
j_gene: TRBJ2-3; abundance: NA; v_gene: TRBV4-3; d_gene: NA; CDR3nt: TGCGCCAGCAGCCCAGCCCGCGATACGCAGTATTTT; CDR3aa: CASSPARDTQYF
j_gene: TRBJ2-5; abundance: NA; v_gene: TRBV16; d_gene: NA; CDR3nt: TGTGCCAGCAGCCAATCGCTCGAGACCCAGTACTTC; CDR3aa: CASSQSLETQYF
j_gene: TRBJ1-1; abundance: NA; v_gene: TRBV19; d_gene: NA; CDR3nt: TGTGCCAGTAGTATAGAGGGAGGGGAGGGCACTGAAGCTTTCTTT; CDR3aa: CASSIEGGEGTEAFF
j_gene: TRBJ2-2; abundance: once; v_gene: TRBV4-3; d_gene: TRBD2; CDR3nt: TGCGCCAGCAGCCCCCGAGCGGGGGTCTACACCGGGGAGCTGTTTTTT; CDR3aa: CASSPRAGVYTGELFF
j_gene: TRBJ2-2; abundance: NA; v_gene: TRBV2; d_gene: TRBD2; CDR3nt: TGTGCCAGCAGTGATGGGACTAGCGACTCGAACACCGGGGAGCTGTTTTTT; CDR3aa: CASSDGTSDSNTGELFF
j_gene: TRBJ2-5; abundance: NA; v_gene: TRBV4-1; d_gene: NA; CDR3nt: TGCGCCAGCAGCCAAGGGAGGGACCCGGACCAAGAGACCCAGTACTTC; CDR3aa: CASSQGRDPDQETQYF
j_gene: TRBJ1-1; abundance: NA; v_gene: TRBV18; d_gene: NA; CDR3nt: TGTGCCAGCTCTACCAGGGTATATGTGAACACTGAAGCTTTCTTT; CDR3aa: CASSTRVYVNTEAFF
j_gene: TRBJ2-5; abundance: NA; v_gene: TRBV7-2; d_gene: TRBD2; CDR3nt: TGTGCCAGCATGCAAGCGGGGGGCCTGAAGACCCAGTACTTC; CDR3aa: CASMQAGGLKTQYF